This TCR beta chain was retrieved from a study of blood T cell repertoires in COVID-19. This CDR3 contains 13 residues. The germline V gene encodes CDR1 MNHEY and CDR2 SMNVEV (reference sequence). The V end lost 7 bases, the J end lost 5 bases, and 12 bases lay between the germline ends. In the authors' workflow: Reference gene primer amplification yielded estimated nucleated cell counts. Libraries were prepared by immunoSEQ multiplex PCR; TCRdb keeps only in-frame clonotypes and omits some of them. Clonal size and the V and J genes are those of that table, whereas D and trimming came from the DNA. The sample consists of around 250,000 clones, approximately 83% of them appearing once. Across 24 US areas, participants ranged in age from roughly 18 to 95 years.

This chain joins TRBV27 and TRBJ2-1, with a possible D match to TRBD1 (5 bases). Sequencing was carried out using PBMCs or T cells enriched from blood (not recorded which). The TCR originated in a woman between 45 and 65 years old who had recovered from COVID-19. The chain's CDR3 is CASKPGLDNEQFF. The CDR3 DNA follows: TGTGCCAGCAAACCAGGGCTAGACAATGAGCAGTTCTTC.